The entry below describes one TCR beta chain. The data originate from a study of technical replicates of blood from a handful of donors. The CDR3 runs to 14 residues. The V gene's germline CDR1 is LNHNV and CDR2 YYDKDF (reference sequence). V shed 9 bases and J shed 5 bases, with 18 bases lying between them. Data came from immunoSEQ multiplex PCR; TCRdb stores just in-frame clones and leaves some out. The sample contains under 80,000 clones, around 92% of which appear only once. The sample consisted of T cells isolated from PBMCs. The V gene is TRBV15, the J gene TRBJ2-3; possibly TRBD2 for D (5 bases). This TCR was recovered from a human donor in good health. Some clones in this sample may be carry-over from other donors' samples. The CDR3, as DNA: TGTGCCACGCGATTACTAGGACTTAAAGATACGCAGTATTTT. Its protein is CATRLLGLKDTQYF.